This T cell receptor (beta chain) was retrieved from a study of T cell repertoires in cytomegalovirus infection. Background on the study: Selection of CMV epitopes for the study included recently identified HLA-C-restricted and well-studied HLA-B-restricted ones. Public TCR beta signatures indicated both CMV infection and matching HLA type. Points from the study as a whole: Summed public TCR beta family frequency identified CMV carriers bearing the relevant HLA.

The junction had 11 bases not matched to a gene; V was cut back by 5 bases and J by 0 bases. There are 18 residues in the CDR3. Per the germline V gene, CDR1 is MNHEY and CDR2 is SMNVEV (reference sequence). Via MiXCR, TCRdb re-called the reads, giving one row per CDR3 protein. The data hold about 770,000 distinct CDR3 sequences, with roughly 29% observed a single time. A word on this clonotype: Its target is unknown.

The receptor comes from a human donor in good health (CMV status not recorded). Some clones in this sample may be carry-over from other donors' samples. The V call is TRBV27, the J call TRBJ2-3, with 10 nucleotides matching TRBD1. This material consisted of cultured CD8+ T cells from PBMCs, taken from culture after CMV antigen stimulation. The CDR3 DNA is TGTGCCAGCAGTCCAAGTGGACAGGGGGTCCATAGCACAGATACGCAGTATTTT. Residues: CASSPSGQGVHSTDTQYF.